This record concerns one T cell receptor beta chain sequence. It has no known antigen specificity. Base qualities are not provided; no much larger clone lies one nucleotide away. The sample is drawn from a study of cytomegalovirus exposure and HLA in healthy donors (dated by TCRdb to about 2017). At the level of the whole study: An earlier analysis of 587 of the donors reported approximately 300 Gb of sequence data and approximately 120 million unique TCR beta sequences obtained from around 190 million T cells. An early release that covered about 600 HLA-typed donors contained approximately 290 gigabases of sequencing data and 85 million to 100 million unique TCR sequences. Of the roughly 400 genotyped donors, approximately 81% were placed in the genetic ancestry cluster associated with self-reported Caucasian donors. The study aimed to test whether signatures of past pathogen exposure could be identified by cataloging public T cell receptors. The T cell repertoires of 550 to 850 subjects were profiled by immunosequencing and related to cytomegalovirus serostatus. Along with the approximately 700-subject first cohort, a separate validation cohort of over a hundred different subjects was used. High-throughput TCR immunosequencing, statistical association of individual TCRs with disease status, and machine learning were combined to predict cytomegalovirus infection status. To study patterns of TCR occurrence, a later analysis re-analyzed previously published TCR beta repertoires from 666 donors and added high-resolution HLA genotyping. In the later analysis, no new phenotypic data were used to find candidate immune exposures; instead, reliance was placed on TCR beta sequences and their occurrence across donors. An earlier analysis of 587 of the donors used high-throughput TCR beta sequencing to judge whether each TCR beta V gene segment behaved as functional or pseudogenic. Alongside the repertoire data, information on donor age, sex, ethnicity and CMV serostatus was compiled. In a later genetic analysis, genome-wide SNP genotypes for about three fifths of the 666 donors were used, and that subset was treated as a discovery cohort. Every repertoire in the discovery cohort had been generated on one and the same sequencing platform. Class I and class II HLA loci were covered by the typing at four-digit resolution. The number of donors typed differed by locus, with roughly 620-630 for A, B, C, DRB1 and DQB1, around 520 for DQA1, over 600 for DPA1, and 472 for DPB1. About 5 DR-DQ haplotypes were handled as single units for association and clustering, since linkage in the cohort was strong. Among under 450 genotyped donors of the cohort, an average of approximately 240,000 unique TCR beta nucleotide sequences were sequenced per donor, roughly a sixth of them non-productive. What the authors observed across the whole study: When HLA alleles, especially DR and DQ, strongly co-occurred, attributing TCR associations to individual alleles was difficult. Presence/absence analyses assumed roughly uniform sequencing depth across donors, an assumption that may not hold. Correlated functional status among segregating V segments might reflect linkage disequilibrium, but an unknown experimental factor could not be ruled out. The authors suggested that the approach could potentially be generalized to other disease states and immunological phenotypes. In a later analysis, TCR association rates were found to vary across HLA loci, with the most associated TCRs seen for DRB1 alleles and the fewest for HLA-C alleles. Cytomegalovirus status was reported to be diagnosed by the classifier with high specificity and sensitivity in both the original and validation cohorts. Most CMV-associated TCR beta chains appeared to be HLA-restricted in a later analysis, and the HLA associations seemed to be driven largely by CMV exposure. In vitro tests confirmed that a few of the cytomegalovirus-associated TCR beta chains recognize cytomegalovirus antigens. At a false discovery rate of 0.05, a later analysis linked about 17,000 TCR beta sequences to specific HLA alleles. The cohort was sequenced for TCR beta chains only, and without alpha or paired-chain data the features that could be detected were limited. While some public TCRs were present in many individuals, most TCR sequences turned up only very rarely across donors. The sequencing pipeline was judged likely to have produced a cluster of highly shared sequence variants as a technical artifact. Some IMGT-functional V segments, including TRBV6-2 and TRBV6-3, could not be told apart with the 87-base-pair reads, so those segments were excluded. A later genetic analysis associated a missense DCLRE1C variant with V-gene and J-gene trimming of TCR beta chains, and an independent cohort replicated the association. A later analysis reported that several top co-occurrence clusters appeared linked to parvovirus B19, influenza, CMV and Epstein-Barr virus. Immune exposure information for the cohort was limited to CMV serostatus. Compared with equally common non-associated chains, HLA-associated TCR beta chains in a later analysis were more clonally expanded and had lower generation probabilities. A further reported finding was that TCR beta sequences accurately predicted the HLA-A and HLA-B alleles for most subjects in the first cohort. Because counts were too low, under 20 rarely observed V segments, including chromosome 9 orphons, were left out of the earlier analysis of 500 to 750 of the donors. An earlier analysis of around 540 of the donors showed that most TCR beta V segments appeared in productive rearrangements either about 90% or about 30% of the time, which broadly matched IMGT annotations. A later genetic analysis reported fewer N-insertions in productive TCRs among donors in an Asian-associated ancestry cluster than the roughly 700-donor mean. In the study, some 180 TCR beta chains were listed as associated with cytomegalovirus. Because some donors lacked HLA typing at each locus, the association tests relied only on the typed subset.

The cohort was made up of 500 to 850 healthy bone marrow donors. All cohort members were sampled while nominally healthy, although unrecorded immune exposures were likely present. The donor was CMV seronegative and was included in the group of 352 seronegative cohort members. A peripheral blood sample was collected from each donor, and TCR beta sequencing was performed on peripheral blood mononuclear cells. The Qiagen DNeasy Blood Extraction Kit was used to extract genomic DNA from the blood cell samples. CDR1 and CDR2 are read off the germline V gene (reference sequence) as LNHDA and SQIVND. The CDR3, from cysteine to phenylalanine, totals 15 residues. Kept here is only the CDR3 DNA, which spans 45 bases and is read in frame from base 1. V loses 5 bases at its end and J loses 4 bases; junction bases beyond the gene matches: 10. Receptor libraries were prepared by the immunoSEQ multiplex PCR assay. For the multiplex PCR, a mixture combining 60 forward primers for TCR Vbeta segments and 13 reverse primers for TCR Jbeta segments was used. The CDR3 region of rearranged TCR beta genes was amplified from genomic DNA with a multiplex PCR assay. On the Illumina HiSeq System, the amplified TCR beta libraries were sequenced as 87-base-pair reads. The paper's processing steps were these. A later analysis tallied tens of millions of unique TCR beta chains across the 660 or so repertoires, and about 12 million of those chains were shared by two or more donors. Raw reads were error-corrected and collapsed into unique sequences with a nearest-neighbor algorithm that merged closely related sequences to remove PCR and sequencing errors. V, D and J gene segments were assigned by aligning CDR3 sequences to IMGT reference sequences. For a sequence to be retained, at least a six-nucleotide match to both a V gene segment and a J gene segment was required. A rearrangement was called productive if the CDR3 had no stop codons and remained in frame with V and J, and every other rearrangement was called non-productive. Following IMGT convention, CDR3 was defined as the stretch from the second conserved V-encoded cysteine to the conserved J-encoded phenylalanine. Sequences without an unambiguous match to a single V gene segment were excluded from the earlier analysis of a few hundred of the donors. In an earlier analysis of about 590 of the donors, a V segment was called functional when productive rearrangements were above 56.7%, and segregating when the standard deviation between donors exceeded 5%. A statistical classification framework was developed to diagnose cytomegalovirus status using the catalog of TCR beta chain sequences. In a later analysis, TCR nucleotide sequences were compared against IMGT/GENE-DB human TR gene sequences so that V and J genes could be assigned. In a later analysis, CDR3 sequences and most-parsimonious VDJ recombination scenarios were assigned using the TCRdist pipeline. A later analysis defined each TCR beta chain by its CDR3 amino acid sequence plus V-gene family, and excluded reads lacking a unique V-gene family. To address suspected cross-contamination and a sequencing artifact, a later analysis removed around 600 highly shared, low-generation-probability nucleotide sequences. In a later analysis, a clonal expansion index for each public chain was calculated from normalized within-repertoire ranks of inferred template counts. In a later analysis, generation probabilities were computed using a VDJ recombination model fitted to out-of-frame rearrangements, and the results were checked against IGoR. In a later analysis, TCR-TCR, TCR-HLA and TCR-CMV co-occurrence was scored with hypergeometric tests, and a repertoire-size bias correction was applied to TCR pairs. False discovery rates were estimated in a later analysis by permuting HLA or CMV assignments 20 times. In a later analysis, co-occurring TCRs were grouped with DBSCAN, and TCRdist sequence similarity was added when clustering was performed within HLA-allele-positive subsets. Co-occurrence clustering excluded repertoires with fewer than 30,000 or more than 120,000 public chains, plus five with anomalous nucleotide sharing. TCRdb's version of the immuneACCESS table is confined to in-frame rearrangements and falls short of the full clone set. An unresolved V gene accounts for under half of the shortfall where checked; the remainder is of unknown origin. The DNA gave D and trimming, while V, J and clone size come from that table. Within this sample are over 150,000 clones, with roughly four fifths of them counted one time only. 1.6% of the sample rests with the top ten.

Sequenced sample: PBMCs. This receptor chain uses TRBV19 and TRBJ2-7; the junction holds 8 bases that match TRBD1. This receptor was taken from a man aged 50-60 years in good health and CMV-seronegative. For the CDR3, the sequence is CASSDGQGGFYEQYF. The nucleotide sequence is TGTGCCAGTAGTGACGGACAGGGTGGGTTTTACGAGCAGTACTTC.